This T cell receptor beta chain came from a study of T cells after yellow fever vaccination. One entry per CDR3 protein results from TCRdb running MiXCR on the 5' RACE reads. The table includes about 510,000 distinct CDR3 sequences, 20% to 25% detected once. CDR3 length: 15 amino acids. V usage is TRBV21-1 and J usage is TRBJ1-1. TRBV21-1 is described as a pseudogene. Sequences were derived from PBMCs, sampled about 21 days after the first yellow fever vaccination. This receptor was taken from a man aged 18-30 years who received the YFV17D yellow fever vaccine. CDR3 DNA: TGTGCCAGCAGCAAATTGACAATACGAACATTTAGAGCTTTCTTT. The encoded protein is CASSKLTIRTFRAFF.